This T cell receptor beta chain was captured in a study of cytomegalovirus exposure and HLA in healthy donors (dated by TCRdb to between 2016 and 2019). The study in broad terms: In an earlier analysis of around 540 of the donors, less than 350 Gb of sequence data and 90 million to 130 million unique TCR beta sequences from 150 million to 200 million T cells were reported. A separate validation cohort of approximately 130 different subjects was used in addition to the roughly 700-subject first cohort. HLA typing included class I and class II loci at four-digit resolution. Because of strong linkage in the cohort, roughly five DR-DQ haplotypes were treated as single units for association and clustering. Rather than using new phenotypic data, the later analysis identified candidate immune exposures from TCR beta sequences and from how often those sequences occurred across donors. Typing coverage differed by locus: A, B, C, DRB1 and DQB1 were typed in about 620-630 donors, DQA1 in about 500, DPA1 in 600 to 610, and DPB1 in about 450. Of the 300 to 450 genotyped donors, over 70% fell in the genetic ancestry cluster associated with self-reported Caucasian donors. An early release that covered 500 to 800 HLA-typed donors contained approximately 290 gigabases of sequencing data and some 87 million unique TCR sequences. To predict cytomegalovirus infection status, the study brought together high-throughput TCR immunosequencing, statistical association of individual TCRs with disease status, and machine learning. The study aimed to test whether cataloging public T cell receptors could reveal signatures of past pathogen exposure. Across some 400 genotyped donors of the cohort, an average of about 240,000 unique TCR beta nucleotide sequences per donor were sequenced, and around 20% of those sequences were non-productive. An earlier analysis of fewer than 750 of the donors used high-throughput TCR beta sequencing to judge whether each TCR beta V gene segment behaved as functional or pseudogenic. Alongside the repertoire data, information on donor age, sex, ethnicity and CMV serostatus was compiled. The study profiled the T cell repertoires of about 640 subjects by immunosequencing and related them to cytomegalovirus serostatus. All discovery cohort repertoires had been generated using a single sequencing platform. Genome-wide SNP genotypes for about 65% of the roughly 670 donors were used in a later genetic analysis, which treated that subset as a discovery cohort. To study patterns of TCR occurrence, a later analysis re-analyzed previously published TCR beta repertoires from more than 550 donors and added high-resolution HLA genotyping.

Library method: the immunoSEQ multiplex PCR assay. For the multiplex PCR, a mixture combining 60 forward primers for TCR Vbeta segments and 13 reverse primers for TCR Jbeta segments was used. The CDR3 region of rearranged TCR beta genes was amplified from genomic DNA by a multiplex PCR assay. On the Illumina HiSeq System, the amplified TCR beta libraries were sequenced as 87-base-pair reads. The study's processing was this. A later analysis tallied approximately 87 million unique TCR beta chains across the 610 or so repertoires, and about 12 million of those chains were shared by two or more donors. Raw reads were error-corrected and collapsed into unique sequences by a nearest-neighbor algorithm in which closely related sequences were merged to remove PCR and sequencing errors. Alignment of CDR3 sequences to IMGT reference sequences was used to assign V, D and J gene segments. For a sequence to be retained, a match of at least six nucleotides to both a V gene segment and a J gene segment was required. A rearrangement was called productive if the CDR3 had no stop codons and remained in frame with V and J, and every other rearrangement was called non-productive. Following IMGT convention, CDR3 was defined as the stretch from the second conserved V-encoded cysteine to the conserved J-encoded phenylalanine. Sequences without an unambiguous match to a single V gene segment were excluded from the earlier analysis of about 630 of the donors. In an earlier analysis of approximately 610 of the donors, V segments were called functional above 56.7% productive rearrangements and were called segregating when the between-donor standard deviation exceeded 5%. A statistical classification framework was built for diagnosing cytomegalovirus status from the catalog of TCR beta chain sequences. In a later analysis, TCR nucleotide sequences were compared against IMGT/GENE-DB human TR gene sequences so that V and J genes could be assigned. Using the TCRdist pipeline, a later analysis assigned CDR3 sequences along with most-parsimonious VDJ recombination scenarios. In a later analysis, every TCR beta chain was defined by the combination of its CDR3 amino acid sequence and its V-gene family, and reads without a unique V-gene family were dropped. As a way to deal with suspected cross-contamination and a sequencing artifact, a later analysis dropped over 550 nucleotide sequences that were highly shared and had low generation probability. In a later analysis, a clonal expansion index was calculated for each public chain from normalized within-repertoire ranks of inferred template counts. In a later analysis, generation probabilities were computed with a VDJ recombination model fitted to out-of-frame rearrangements, and the resulting probabilities were checked against IGoR. In a later analysis, hypergeometric tests were used to score TCR-TCR, TCR-HLA and TCR-CMV co-occurrence, with a repertoire-size bias correction applied to TCR pairs. In a later analysis, false discovery rates were estimated by permuting HLA or CMV assignments 20 times. In a later analysis, co-occurring TCRs were grouped with DBSCAN, and TCRdist sequence similarity was added when clustering was performed within HLA-allele-positive subsets. Repertoires with fewer than 30,000 or more than 120,000 public chains were left out of co-occurrence clustering, as were about 5 repertoires with anomalous nucleotide sharing. What TCRdb holds here is the immuneACCESS table cut down to in-frame rearrangements. Part of the clones is not present; checked against another copy, under half of the missing clones reflect an unresolved V gene, and the others are unexplained. Clonal size and the V and J genes are those of that table, whereas D and trimming came from the DNA. This sample gives hundreds of thousands of clones in total; approximately 82% of them show up just once. The ten largest make up 0.55% to 0.75% of the sample.

Results and caveats for the whole study, not just this receptor: Because some donors lacked HLA typing at each locus, the association tests relied only on the typed subset. Linkage disequilibrium might explain the correlated functional status among segregating V segments, but an unknown experimental factor could not be excluded. Specific HLA alleles were associated with 15,000 to 20,000 TCR beta sequences at a false discovery rate of 0.05 in a later analysis. In a later analysis, most CMV-associated TCR beta chains were found to appear HLA-restricted, with HLA associations seemingly driven largely by CMV exposure. Compared with equally common non-associated chains, HLA-associated TCR beta chains in a later analysis were more clonally expanded and had lower generation probabilities. A further reported finding was that TCR beta sequences accurately predicted the HLA-A and HLA-B alleles for most subjects in the first cohort. Roughly uniform sequencing depth across donors was assumed in presence/absence analyses, although this assumption may not hold. In vitro tests confirmed that a few of the cytomegalovirus-associated TCR beta chains recognize cytomegalovirus antigens. In the study, 150 to 200 TCR beta chains were listed as associated with cytomegalovirus. Because the 87-base-pair reads could not distinguish some IMGT-functional V segments, including TRBV6-2 and TRBV6-3, those segments were excluded. When HLA alleles, especially DR and DQ, strongly co-occurred, attributing TCR associations to individual alleles was difficult. A cluster of highly shared sequence variants was judged likely to be a technical artifact of the sequencing pipeline. Several of the top co-occurrence clusters appeared to be linked to parvovirus B19, influenza, CMV and Epstein-Barr virus, according to a later analysis. The earlier analysis of approximately 590 of the donors excluded 15 to 20 rarely observed V segments, including chromosome 9 orphons, because counts were too low. According to a later genetic analysis, donors in an Asian-associated ancestry cluster had fewer N-insertions in productive TCRs than the approximately 670-donor mean. The cohort was sequenced for TCR beta chains only, and without alpha or paired-chain data the features that could be detected were limited. Most TCR sequences were seen in very few donors, while some public TCRs were found in many individuals. The only immune exposure information available for the cohort was CMV serostatus. An earlier analysis of around 600 of the donors showed that most TCR beta V segments appeared in productive rearrangements either about 87% or about 30% of the time, which broadly matched IMGT annotations. A later genetic analysis associated a missense DCLRE1C variant with V-gene and J-gene trimming of TCR beta chains, and an independent cohort replicated the association. A later analysis found that TCR association rates varied across HLA loci, with DRB1 alleles showing the most associated TCRs and HLA-C alleles the fewest. It was suggested by the authors that the approach could potentially be generalized to other disease states and immunological phenotypes. The classifier was reported to diagnose cytomegalovirus status with high specificity and sensitivity in both the original cohort and the validation cohort.

The V end loses 2 bases and the J end loses 7 bases, and a stretch of 14 bases separates them. From a lookup of the germline V gene (reference sequence), CDR1 and CDR2 are MNHNY and SVGAGI. The CDR3 has 15 amino acids, counting the end cysteine and phenylalanine. Only CDR3 DNA remains: 45 bases, in frame from the first base. About this clone itself: The clone's antigen remains unknown. Base qualities are not recorded, but no much larger clone differs from it by a single base.

In total, 600 or so healthy bone marrow donors made up the cohort. Cohort members were all nominally healthy when sampled, although unrecorded immune exposures were likely present. The donor tested CMV seronegative, placing the donor among the 350 or so seronegative members of the cohort. A peripheral blood sample was collected from each donor, and TCR beta sequencing was performed on peripheral blood mononuclear cells. Genomic DNA was extracted from the blood cell samples with the Qiagen DNeasy Blood Extraction Kit. The origin of this receptor is a young man in good health and CMV-seronegative. The specimen was PBMCs. This receptor chain uses TRBV6-6 and TRBJ2-2, with TRBD1 perhaps the D gene, on 5 matching bases. Read as DNA, the sequence is TGTGCCAGCAGTTACAGGGGAACGGTTGACGGGGAGCTGTTTTTT. This codes for CASSYRGTVDGELFF.